The 12 T cell receptor beta chains below all came from one sample that was sequenced in a study of blood T cell repertoires in COVID-19. Assay used: immunoSEQ multiplex PCR; TCRdb lists only in-frame clones, some missing. The sample shows 68,000 or so clones, more than 70% of them seen only once. Material for sequencing was peripheral blood. The receptors were sampled from a man aged 50-59 years with acute or convalescent COVID-19.

The chain couples TRBV13 to TRBJ2-7; D is unclear. The CDR3 is 15 residues long. Germline V gene data show CDR1 as PRHDT and CDR2 as FYEKMQ (reference sequence). Trimming took 0 bases from V and 6 from J, leaving 15 bases between them. CDR3 region: CASSLGFLGPTEQYF. The CDR3 nucleotides are TGTGCCAGCAGCTTAGGATTTCTTGGGCCTACCGAGCAGTACTTC.

The rearrangement links TRBV5-1 to TRBJ2-2; D unclear. CDR3 length equals 13 residues. V lost 1 base and J lost 4, with 5 bases in between. Germline loops: CDR1 SGHRS, CDR2 YFSETQ. CDR3 protein: CASSLMSTGELFF. The CDR3 DNA reads TGCGCCAGCAGCTTGATGAGCACCGGGGAGCTGTTTTTT.

V gene TRBV2 combines with J gene TRBJ2-3; TRBD2 matches at 12 bases. Germline loops: CDR1 SNHLY, CDR2 FYNNEI. Trimming removed 7 bases from V and 3 bases from J; junction bases left unmatched: 8. The CDR3 spans 16 residues. Written as DNA, the CDR3 is TGTGCCAGCAAAGAGACTAGCGGGGGATTAACAGATACGCAGTATTTT. Translating gives CASKETSGGLTDTQYF.

The V and J genes are TRBV7-3 and TRBJ2-1; no clear D. This CDR3 region has 15 residues. Deletions cut 6 bases from V and 0 bases from J, with 12 bases between. The germline V gene has CDR1 SGHTA and CDR2 FQGTGA. DNA for the CDR3: TGTGCCAGCAGTTACGGAGTTAGCTCCTACAATGAGCAGTTCTTC. This codes for CASSYGVSSYNEQFF.

The chain combines TRBV6-5 with TRBJ1-4, with D possibly TRBD1 on 5 matching bases. Trimming took 6 bases from V and 8 from J, leaving 16 bases between them. This CDR3 is 14 amino acids long. CDR1 is MNHEY, CDR2 SVGAGI, per germline. CDR3 loop: CASRILGQGEKLFF. DNA of the CDR3: TGTGCCAGCAGGATTCTGGGGCAGGGAGAAAAACTGTTTTTT.

This chain connects TRBV6-6 to TRBJ1-6; 7 bases agree with TRBD1. The CDR3 has 16 residues. Germline values: CDR1 MNHNY, CDR2 SVGAGI (reference sequence). Trimming took 6 bases from V and 2 from J; bases not matched to a gene: 7. CDR3 sequence reads: CASSRDSDAYNSPLHF. The CDR3 DNA sequence: TGTGCCAGCAGCCGGGACAGCGATGCCTATAATTCACCCCTCCACTTT.

The V and J genes are TRBV5-4 and TRBJ2-7, with TRBD2 as a possible D gene (5 bases). Germline CDR1 SGHNT, CDR2 YYREEE (reference sequence). The CDR3 spans 13 residues. V was pared by 4 bases and J by 3 bases, with 11 bases between. The CDR3 coding sequence is TGTGCCAGCAGCCGACCGGGAATCTACGAGCAGTACTTC. Amino acid sequence: CASSRPGIYEQYF.

In regard to this clone: Other DNA sequences in the same sample also yield this CDR3. The chain has TRBV6-2 or TRBV6-3 and TRBJ2-7; a possible D gene is TRBD1 (5 bases). The CDR3 totals 14 residues. Germline-derived CDR1 and CDR2 are MNHEY and SVGEGT. V was pared by 2 bases and J by 2 bases, with 10 bases between. CDR3 region: CASSYPQGPYEQYF. CDR3 coding DNA: TGTGCCAGCAGTTACCCTCAGGGCCCCTACGAGCAGTACTTC.

The chain combines TRBV4-2 with TRBJ1-4, with TRBD1 matching over 9 bases. The CDR3 extends over 14 amino acids. V shed 3 bases, J shed 8 bases, and the junction held 4 bases outside the gene matches. Germline CDR1 reads LGHNA; CDR2 reads YNFKEQ. CDR3 region: CASSQPGQGEKLFF. As DNA, the CDR3 is TGTGCCAGCAGCCAGCCGGGACAGGGAGAAAAACTGTTTTTT.

The rearrangement links TRBV7-9 to TRBJ2-7, with 9 bases fitting TRBD1. V trimming: 4 bases; J trimming: 4 bases; junction bases outside the gene matches: 5. Germline V gives CDR1 SEHNR, CDR2 FQNEAQ (reference sequence). The CDR3 consists of 14 residues. In DNA, the CDR3 is TGTGCCAGCAGCTCACGGACAGGGGATTACGAGCAGTACTTC. Protein product: CASSSRTGDYEQYF.

This sequence joins TRBV5-1 and TRBJ1-1; D perhaps matches TRBD1 (6 bases). V lost 7 bases and J 3 bases, leaving 13 bases between the germline ends. Germline assignment: CDR1 SGHRS and CDR2 YFSETQ. This CDR3 has 13 amino acids. DNA of the CDR3: TGCGCCAGCCGGGTAGGGGGTGACACTGAAGCTTTCTTT. This encodes CASRVGGDTEAFF.

V gene TRBV3-1 (or the pseudogene TRBV3-2) combines with J gene TRBJ2-5; perhaps TRBD2 as D (6 bases). The CDR3 has 15 residues. The V gene lost 0 bases and the J gene lost 5 bases, with 13 bases spanning the gap. The germline V gene encodes CDR1 LGHDT and CDR2 YNNKEL (reference sequence). DNA of the CDR3: TGTGCCAGCAGCCAAGATACGGGAGCCTGGGAGACCCAGTACTTC. Translated, it gives CASSQDTGAWETQYF.